This TCR beta chain was captured by sequencing in a study of cytomegalovirus exposure and HLA in healthy donors. Findings and caveats of the study: Immune exposure information comprised only CMV serostatus. Indistinguishable V segments such as TRBV6-2 and TRBV6-3 were excluded.

About this clone: Its antigen is currently unknown.

The CDR3 is 15 residues long. V lost 7 bases and J 4 bases, leaving 18 bases between the germline ends. Per the germline V gene, CDR1 is MNHEY and CDR2 is SMNVEV (reference sequence). The PCR contained 60 Vbeta and 13 Jbeta primers. Assay used: immunoSEQ multiplex PCR; TCRdb lists only in-frame clones, some missing. The sample has approximately 140,000 clones; nearly 80% are singletons. The chain carries TRBV27 and TRBJ2-3; a possible D gene is TRBD2 (6 bases). Sequencing input: PBMCs. This receptor was identified in a man aged 35-49 years in good health and CMV-seropositive. In nucleotides, the CDR3 is TGTGCCAGCAAAGGGGCTAGTGGGGGGTCAGATACGCAGTATTTT. The encoded protein is CASKGASGGSDTQYF.